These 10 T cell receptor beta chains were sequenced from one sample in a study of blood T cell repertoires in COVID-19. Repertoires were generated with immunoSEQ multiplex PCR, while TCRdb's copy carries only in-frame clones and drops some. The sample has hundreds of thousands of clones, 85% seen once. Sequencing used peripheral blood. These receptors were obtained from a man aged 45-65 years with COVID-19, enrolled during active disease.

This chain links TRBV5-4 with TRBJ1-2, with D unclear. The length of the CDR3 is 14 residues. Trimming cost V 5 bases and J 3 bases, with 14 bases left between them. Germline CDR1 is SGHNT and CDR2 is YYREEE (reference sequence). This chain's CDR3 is CASSLDAAYYGYTF. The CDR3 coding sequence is TGTGCCAGCAGTTTAGACGCGGCCTACTATGGCTACACCTTC.

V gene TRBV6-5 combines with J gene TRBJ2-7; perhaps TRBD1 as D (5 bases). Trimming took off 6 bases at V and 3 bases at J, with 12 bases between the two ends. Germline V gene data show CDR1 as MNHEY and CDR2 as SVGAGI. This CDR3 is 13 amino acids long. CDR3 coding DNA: TGTGCCAGCAGACCTACAGGATTCTACGAGCAGTACTTC. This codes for CASRPTGFYEQYF.

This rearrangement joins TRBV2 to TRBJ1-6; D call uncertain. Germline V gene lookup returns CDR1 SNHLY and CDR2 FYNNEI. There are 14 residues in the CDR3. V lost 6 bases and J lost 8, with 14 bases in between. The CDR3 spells CASSPTISYSPLHF. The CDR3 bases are TGTGCCAGCAGCCCGACAATATCTTATTCACCCCTCCACTTT.

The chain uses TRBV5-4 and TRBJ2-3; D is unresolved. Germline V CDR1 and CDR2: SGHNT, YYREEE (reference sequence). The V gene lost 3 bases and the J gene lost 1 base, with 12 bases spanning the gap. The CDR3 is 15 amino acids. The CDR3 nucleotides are TGTGCCAGCAGCTCCCCCTCATCAGGCACAGATACGCAGTATTTT. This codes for CASSSPSSGTDTQYF.

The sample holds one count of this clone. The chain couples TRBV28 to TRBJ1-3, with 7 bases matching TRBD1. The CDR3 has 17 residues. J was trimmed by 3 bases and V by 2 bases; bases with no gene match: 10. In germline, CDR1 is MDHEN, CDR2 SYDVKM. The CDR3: CASSLVGGGGHGNTIYF. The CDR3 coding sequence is TGTGCCAGCAGTTTAGTAGGCGGAGGGGGCCATGGAAACACCATATATTTT.

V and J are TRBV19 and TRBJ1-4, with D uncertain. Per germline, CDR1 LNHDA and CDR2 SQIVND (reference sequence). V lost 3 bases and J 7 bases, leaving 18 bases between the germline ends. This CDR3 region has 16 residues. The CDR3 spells CASSMSGGFLFEKLFF. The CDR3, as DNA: TGTGCCAGTAGTATGTCTGGAGGGTTTCTTTTTGAAAAACTGTTTTTT.

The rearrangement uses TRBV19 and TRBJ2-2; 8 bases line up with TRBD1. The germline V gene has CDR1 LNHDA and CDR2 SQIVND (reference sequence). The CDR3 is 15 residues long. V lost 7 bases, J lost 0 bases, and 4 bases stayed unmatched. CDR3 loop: CASTLDRANTGELFF. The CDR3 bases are TGTGCCAGTACCCTGGACAGGGCGAACACCGGGGAGCTGTTTTTT.

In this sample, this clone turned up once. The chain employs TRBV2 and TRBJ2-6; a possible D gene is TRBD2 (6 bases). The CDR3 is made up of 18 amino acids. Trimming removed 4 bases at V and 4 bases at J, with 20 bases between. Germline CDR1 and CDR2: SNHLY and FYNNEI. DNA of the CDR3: TGTGCCAGCAGTGCTCCGGGGCAGGGACTGTTGGGGGCCAACGTCCTGACTTTC. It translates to CASSAPGQGLLGANVLTF.

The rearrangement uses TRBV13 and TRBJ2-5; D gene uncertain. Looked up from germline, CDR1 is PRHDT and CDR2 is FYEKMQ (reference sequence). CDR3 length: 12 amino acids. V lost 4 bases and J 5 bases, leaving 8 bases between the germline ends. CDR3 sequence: CASSSTGETQYF. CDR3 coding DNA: TGTGCCAGCAGCTCCACCGGGGAGACCCAGTACTTC. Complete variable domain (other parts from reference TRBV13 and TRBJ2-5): AAGVIQSPRHLIKEKRETATLKCYPIPRHDTVYWYQQGPGQDPQFLISFYEKMQSDKGSIPDRFSAQQFSDYHSELNMSSLELGDSALYFCASSSTGETQYFGPGTRLLVL.

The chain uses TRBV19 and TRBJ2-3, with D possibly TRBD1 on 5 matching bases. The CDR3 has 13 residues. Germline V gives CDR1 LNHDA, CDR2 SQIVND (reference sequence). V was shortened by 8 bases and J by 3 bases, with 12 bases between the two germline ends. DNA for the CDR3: TGTGCCAGTTCAGGGAAGGGTACAGATACGCAGTATTTT. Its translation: CASSGKGTDTQYF.